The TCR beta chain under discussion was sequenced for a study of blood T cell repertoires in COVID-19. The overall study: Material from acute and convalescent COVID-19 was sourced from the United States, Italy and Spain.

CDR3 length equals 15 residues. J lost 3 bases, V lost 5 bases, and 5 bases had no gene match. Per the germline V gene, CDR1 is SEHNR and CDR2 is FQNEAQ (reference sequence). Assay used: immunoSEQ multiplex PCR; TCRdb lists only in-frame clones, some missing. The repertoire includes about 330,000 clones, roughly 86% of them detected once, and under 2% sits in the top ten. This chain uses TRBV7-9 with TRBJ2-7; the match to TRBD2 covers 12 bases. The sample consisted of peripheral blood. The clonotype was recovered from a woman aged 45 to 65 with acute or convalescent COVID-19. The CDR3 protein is CASSGTSGSRYEQYF. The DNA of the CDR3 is TGTGCCAGCAGCGGGACTAGCGGGTCTCGCTACGAGCAGTACTTC.